One T cell receptor beta chain is described in this entry. The record originates from a study of blood T cell repertoires in COVID-19. Assay used: immunoSEQ multiplex PCR; TCRdb lists only in-frame clones, some missing. The sample has 30,000 or so clones, about 89% seen once. Germline V gene sequence: CDR1 LNHDA, CDR2 SQIVND (reference sequence). V was pared by 7 bases and J by 0 bases, with 9 bases between. CDR3 length: 14 residues. The chain carries TRBV19 and TRBJ2-2; the D gene is possibly TRBD2 (5 bases). Sequenced input: peripheral blood. The sequence was obtained from a human donor in a cohort sampled during active COVID-19. The CDR3 nucleotides are TGTGCCAGTACGATGGGAGCGAACACCGGGGAGCTGTTTTTT. It encodes CASTMGANTGELFF. The variable domain in full, completed from reference TRBV19 and TRBJ2-2, reads DGGITQSPKYLFRKEGQNVTLSCEQNLNHDAMYWYRQDPGQGLRLIYYSQIVNDFQKGDIAEGYSVSREKKESFPLTVTSAQKNPTAFYLCASTMGANTGELFFGEGSRLTVL.